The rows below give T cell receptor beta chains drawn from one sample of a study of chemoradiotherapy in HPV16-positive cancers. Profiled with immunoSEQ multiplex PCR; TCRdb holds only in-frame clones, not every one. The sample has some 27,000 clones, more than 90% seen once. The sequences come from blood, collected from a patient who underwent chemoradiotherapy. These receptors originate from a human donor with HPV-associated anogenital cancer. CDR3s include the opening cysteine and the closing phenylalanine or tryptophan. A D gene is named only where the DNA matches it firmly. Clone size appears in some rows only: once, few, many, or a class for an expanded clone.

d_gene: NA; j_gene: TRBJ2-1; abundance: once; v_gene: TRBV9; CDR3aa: CASSVRPNSYNEQFF; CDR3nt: TGTGCCAGCAGCGTACGTCCCAATTCCTACAATGAGCAGTTCTTC
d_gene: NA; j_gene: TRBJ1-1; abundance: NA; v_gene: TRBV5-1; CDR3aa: CASSLVEMTNTEAFF; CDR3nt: TGCGCCAGCAGCTTGGTTGAGATGACGAACACTGAAGCTTTCTTT
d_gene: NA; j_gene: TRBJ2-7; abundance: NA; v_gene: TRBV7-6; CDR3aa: CASSLGSGVEQYF; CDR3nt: TGTGCCAGCAGCCTAGGGTCTGGAGTCGAGCAGTACTTC
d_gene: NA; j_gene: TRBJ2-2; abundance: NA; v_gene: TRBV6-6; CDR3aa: CASRPDSPGELFF; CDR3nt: TGTGCCAGCAGACCCGACAGTCCCGGGGAGCTGTTTTTT
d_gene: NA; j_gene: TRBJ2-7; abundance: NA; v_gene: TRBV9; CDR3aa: CASSVGYRDYEQYF; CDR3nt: TGTGCCAGCAGCGTAGGGTACAGGGACTACGAGCAGTACTTC
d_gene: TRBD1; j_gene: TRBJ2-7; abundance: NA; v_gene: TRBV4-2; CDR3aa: CASSADRGTYEQYF; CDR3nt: TGTGCCAGCAGCGCGGACAGGGGGACATACGAGCAGTACTTC
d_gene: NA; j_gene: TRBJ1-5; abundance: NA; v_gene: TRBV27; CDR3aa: CASSLSGNQPQHF; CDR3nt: TGTGCCAGCAGTTTGTCGGGCAATCAGCCCCAGCATTTT
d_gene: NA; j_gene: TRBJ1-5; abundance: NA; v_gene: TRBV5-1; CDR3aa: CASSPDTGTGQPQHF; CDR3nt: TGCGCCAGCAGCCCGGACACAGGGACGGGTCAGCCCCAGCATTTT
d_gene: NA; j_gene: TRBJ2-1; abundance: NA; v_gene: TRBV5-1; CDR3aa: CASLWNEQFF; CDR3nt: TGCGCCAGCTTGTGGAATGAGCAGTTCTTC
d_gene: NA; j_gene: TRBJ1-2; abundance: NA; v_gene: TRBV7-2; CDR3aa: CASSLAVSGPGFYTF; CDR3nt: TGTGCCAGCAGCTTAGCGGTGTCTGGCCCAGGGTTCTACACCTTC
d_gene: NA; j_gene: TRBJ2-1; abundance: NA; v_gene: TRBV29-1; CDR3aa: CSVDRGGLRSGNEQFF; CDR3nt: TGCAGCGTTGACAGGGGTGGTCTTCGATCCGGCAATGAGCAGTTCTTC
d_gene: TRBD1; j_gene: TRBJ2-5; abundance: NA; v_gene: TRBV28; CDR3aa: CASFSGQHQETQYF; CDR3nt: TGTGCCAGCTTTTCGGGACAGCATCAAGAGACCCAGTACTTC
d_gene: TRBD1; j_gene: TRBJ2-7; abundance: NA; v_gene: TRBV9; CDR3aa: CASSVRDSPYEQYF; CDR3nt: TGTGCCAGCAGCGTCCGGGACAGCCCCTACGAGCAGTACTTC
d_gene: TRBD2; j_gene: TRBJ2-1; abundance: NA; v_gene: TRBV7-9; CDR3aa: CASSPAGRGWSYNEQFF; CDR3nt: TGTGCCAGCAGCCCGGCCGGGCGGGGGTGGTCCTACAATGAGCAGTTCTTC
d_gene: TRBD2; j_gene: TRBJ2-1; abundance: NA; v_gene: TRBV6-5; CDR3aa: CASSPSSGGLSEQFF; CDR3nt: TGTGCCAGCAGTCCCTCTAGCGGGGGTTTGAGTGAGCAGTTCTTC
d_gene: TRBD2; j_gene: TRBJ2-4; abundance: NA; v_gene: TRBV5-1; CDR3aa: CASSFGTTKNIQYF; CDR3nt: TGCGCCAGCAGCTTCGGGACTACCAAAAACATTCAGTACTTC
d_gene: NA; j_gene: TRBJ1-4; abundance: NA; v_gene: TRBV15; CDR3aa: CATSASGGTNEKLFF; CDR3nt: TGTGCCACCAGCGCTTCAGGAGGGACTAATGAAAAACTGTTTTTT
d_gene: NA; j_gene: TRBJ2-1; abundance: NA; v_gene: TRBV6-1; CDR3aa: CASSSDGTEEWFF; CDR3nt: TGTGCCAGCAGCTCAGATGGAACAGAAGAGTGGTTCTTC
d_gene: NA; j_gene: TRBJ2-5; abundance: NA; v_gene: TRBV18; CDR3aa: CASSPRGGGATQYF; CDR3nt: TGTGCCAGCTCACCACGAGGGGGAGGGGCGACCCAGTACTTC
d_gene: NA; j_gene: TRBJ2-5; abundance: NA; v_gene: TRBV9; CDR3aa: CASSVTTQETQYF; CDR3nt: TGTGCCAGCAGCGTAACCACCCAAGAGACCCAGTACTTC
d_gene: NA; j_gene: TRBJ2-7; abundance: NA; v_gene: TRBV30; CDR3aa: CAWSVQRSRSHEQYF; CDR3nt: TGTGCCTGGAGTGTACAGAGGTCCCGGAGCCACGAGCAGTACTTC
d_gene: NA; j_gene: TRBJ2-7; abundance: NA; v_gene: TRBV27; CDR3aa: CASSLAYPTEYEQYF; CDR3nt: TGTGCCAGCAGTTTGGCCTATCCGACAGAGTACGAGCAGTACTTC
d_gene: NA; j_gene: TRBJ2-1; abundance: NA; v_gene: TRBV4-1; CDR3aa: CASSPRPRDSSYNEQFF; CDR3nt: TGCGCCAGCAGCCCTCGCCCCCGGGATAGCTCCTACAATGAGCAGTTCTTC
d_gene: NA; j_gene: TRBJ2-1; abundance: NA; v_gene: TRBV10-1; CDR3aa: CASSESVVEQFF; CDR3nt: TGCGCCAGCAGTGAGTCCGTTGTTGAGCAGTTCTTC
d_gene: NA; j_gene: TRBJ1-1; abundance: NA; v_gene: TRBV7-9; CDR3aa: CASSFATEAFF; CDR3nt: TGTGCCAGCAGCTTCGCCACTGAAGCTTTCTTT
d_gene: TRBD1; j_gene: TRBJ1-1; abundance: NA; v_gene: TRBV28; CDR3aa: CASSYTGGMNTEAFF; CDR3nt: TGTGCCAGCAGTTACACAGGGGGCATGAACACTGAAGCTTTCTTT
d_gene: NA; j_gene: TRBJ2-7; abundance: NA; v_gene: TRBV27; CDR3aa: CASSSRWGRVGYEQYF; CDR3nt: TGTGCCAGCAGTTCCCGGTGGGGCAGGGTCGGGTACGAGCAGTACTTC
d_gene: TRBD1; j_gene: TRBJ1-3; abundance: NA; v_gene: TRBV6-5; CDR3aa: CASGKRTGDGNTIYF; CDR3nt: TGTGCCAGCGGAAAAAGAACAGGGGACGGAAACACCATATATTTT
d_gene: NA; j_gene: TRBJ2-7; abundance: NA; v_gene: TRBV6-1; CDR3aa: CASSEGPGTTYEQYF; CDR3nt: TGTGCCAGCAGTGAAGGTCCGGGGACGACCTACGAGCAGTACTTC
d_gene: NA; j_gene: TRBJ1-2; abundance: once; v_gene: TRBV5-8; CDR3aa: CASSYTLPGYGYTF; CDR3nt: TGTGCCAGCAGCTATACATTGCCTGGGTATGGCTACACCTTC
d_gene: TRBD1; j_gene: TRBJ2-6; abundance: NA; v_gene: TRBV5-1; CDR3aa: CASNYRGSSGANVLTF; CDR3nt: TGCGCCAGCAATTACAGGGGGAGCTCTGGGGCCAACGTCCTGACTTTC
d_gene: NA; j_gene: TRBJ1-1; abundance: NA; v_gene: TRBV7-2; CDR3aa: CASTRGGNTEAFF; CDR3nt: TGTGCCAGCACTAGGGGGGGGAACACTGAAGCTTTCTTT
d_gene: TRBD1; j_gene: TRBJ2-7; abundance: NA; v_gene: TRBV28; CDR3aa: CASSPGTGVPEQYF; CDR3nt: TGTGCCAGCAGTCCCGGGACAGGGGTTCCCGAGCAGTACTTC
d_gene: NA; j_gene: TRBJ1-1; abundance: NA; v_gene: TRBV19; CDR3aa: CASERAVGTEAFF; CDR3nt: TGTGCCAGTGAGAGGGCGGTAGGCACTGAAGCTTTCTTT
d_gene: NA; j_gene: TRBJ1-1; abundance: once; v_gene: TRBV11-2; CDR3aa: CASSLDRRGEAFF; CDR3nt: TGTGCCAGCAGCTTAGATCGCCGGGGCGAAGCTTTCTTT
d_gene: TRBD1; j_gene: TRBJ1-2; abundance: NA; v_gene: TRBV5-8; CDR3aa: CASSLDRVYGYTF; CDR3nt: TGTGCCAGCAGTTTGGACAGGGTGTATGGCTACACCTTC
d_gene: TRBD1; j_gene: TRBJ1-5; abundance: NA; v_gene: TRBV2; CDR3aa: CASSLMTGGGDQPQHF; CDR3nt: TGTGCCAGCAGCCTCATGACAGGGGGAGGGGATCAGCCCCAGCATTTT
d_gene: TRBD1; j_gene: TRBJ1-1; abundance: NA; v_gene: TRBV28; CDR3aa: CASSTTWTGETEAFF; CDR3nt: TGTGCCAGCAGTACAACCTGGACAGGGGAGACTGAAGCTTTCTTT
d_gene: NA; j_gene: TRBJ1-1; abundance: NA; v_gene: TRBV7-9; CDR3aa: CASSADSGRMNTEAFF; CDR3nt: TGTGCCAGCAGCGCAGACTCCGGGAGAATGAACACTGAAGCTTTCTTT
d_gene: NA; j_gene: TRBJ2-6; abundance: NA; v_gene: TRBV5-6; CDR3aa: CASSPLGQPPLGANVLTF; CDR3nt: TGTGCCAGCAGCCCACTGGGGCAGCCACCTCTTGGGGCCAACGTCCTGACTTTC
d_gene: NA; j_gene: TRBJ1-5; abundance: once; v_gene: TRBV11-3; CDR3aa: CASSPSGGPSNQPQHF; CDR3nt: TGTGCCAGCAGCCCCTCCGGGGGCCCTAGCAATCAGCCCCAGCATTTT
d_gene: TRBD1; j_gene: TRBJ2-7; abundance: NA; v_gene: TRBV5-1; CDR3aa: CASSSQGAFDEQYF; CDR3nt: TGCGCCAGCAGCTCGCAGGGGGCTTTCGACGAGCAGTACTTC
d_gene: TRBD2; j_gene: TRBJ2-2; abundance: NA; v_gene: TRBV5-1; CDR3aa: CASSTTGTSGSWGELFF; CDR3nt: TGCGCCAGCAGCACTACCGGGACTAGCGGGAGTTGGGGGGAGCTGTTTTTT
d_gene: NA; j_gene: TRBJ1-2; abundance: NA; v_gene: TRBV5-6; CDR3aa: CASSLNGGYNYGYTF; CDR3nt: TGTGCCAGCAGCTTGAACGGGGGATATAACTATGGCTACACCTTC
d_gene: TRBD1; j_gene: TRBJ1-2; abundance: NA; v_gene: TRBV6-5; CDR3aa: CASSPTGVYGYTF; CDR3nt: TGTGCCAGCAGTCCTACAGGGGTCTATGGCTACACCTTC
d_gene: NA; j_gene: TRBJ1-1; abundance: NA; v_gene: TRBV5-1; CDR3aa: CASRLDGPEAFF; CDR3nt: TGCGCCAGCAGATTGGACGGACCTGAAGCTTTCTTT
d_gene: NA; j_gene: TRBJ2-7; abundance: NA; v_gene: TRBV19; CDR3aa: CASSPGGIYEQYF; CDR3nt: TGTGCCAGTAGCCCCGGGGGTATCTACGAGCAGTACTTC
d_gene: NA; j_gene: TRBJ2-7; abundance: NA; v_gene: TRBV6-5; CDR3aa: CASSLYEGLHYEQYF; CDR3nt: TGTGCCAGCAGTCTTTACGAGGGACTGCACTACGAGCAGTACTTC
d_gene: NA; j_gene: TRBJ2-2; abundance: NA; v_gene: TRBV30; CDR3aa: CAWTGTGELFF; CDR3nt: TGTGCCTGGACAGGCACCGGGGAGCTGTTTTTT
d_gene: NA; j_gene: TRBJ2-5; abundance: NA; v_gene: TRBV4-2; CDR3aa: CASSLPFSGQETQYF; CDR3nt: TGTGCCAGCAGCTTACCCTTCTCCGGCCAAGAGACCCAGTACTTC
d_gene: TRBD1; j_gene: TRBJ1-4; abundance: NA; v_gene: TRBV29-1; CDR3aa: CSVATPGQGNEKLFF; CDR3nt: TGCAGCGTTGCCACGCCGGGACAGGGGAATGAAAAACTGTTTTTT
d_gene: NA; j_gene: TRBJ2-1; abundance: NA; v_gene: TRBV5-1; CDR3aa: CASSLRAMGDGEQFF; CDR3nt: TGCGCCAGCAGCTTGAGAGCTATGGGTGACGGTGAGCAGTTCTTC
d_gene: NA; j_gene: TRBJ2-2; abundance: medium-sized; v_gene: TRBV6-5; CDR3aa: CASSSQTGVPGELFF; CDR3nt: TGTGCCAGCAGCTCCCAGACAGGAGTGCCCGGGGAGCTGTTTTTT